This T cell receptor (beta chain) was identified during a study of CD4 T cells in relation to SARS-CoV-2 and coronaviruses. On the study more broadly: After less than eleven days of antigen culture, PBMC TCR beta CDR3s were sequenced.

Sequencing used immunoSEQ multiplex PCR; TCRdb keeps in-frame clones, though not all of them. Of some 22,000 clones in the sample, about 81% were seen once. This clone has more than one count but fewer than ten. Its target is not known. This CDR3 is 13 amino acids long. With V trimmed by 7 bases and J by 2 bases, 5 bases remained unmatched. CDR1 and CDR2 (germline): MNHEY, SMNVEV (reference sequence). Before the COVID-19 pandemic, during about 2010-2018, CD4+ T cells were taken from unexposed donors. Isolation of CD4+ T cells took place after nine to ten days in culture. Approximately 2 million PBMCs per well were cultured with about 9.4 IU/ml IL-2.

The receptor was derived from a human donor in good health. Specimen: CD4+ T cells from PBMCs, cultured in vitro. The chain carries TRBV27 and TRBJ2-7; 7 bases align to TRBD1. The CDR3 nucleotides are TGTGCCAGCAAGGAACAGGGGCCCTACGAGCAGTACTTC. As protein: CASKEQGPYEQYF.